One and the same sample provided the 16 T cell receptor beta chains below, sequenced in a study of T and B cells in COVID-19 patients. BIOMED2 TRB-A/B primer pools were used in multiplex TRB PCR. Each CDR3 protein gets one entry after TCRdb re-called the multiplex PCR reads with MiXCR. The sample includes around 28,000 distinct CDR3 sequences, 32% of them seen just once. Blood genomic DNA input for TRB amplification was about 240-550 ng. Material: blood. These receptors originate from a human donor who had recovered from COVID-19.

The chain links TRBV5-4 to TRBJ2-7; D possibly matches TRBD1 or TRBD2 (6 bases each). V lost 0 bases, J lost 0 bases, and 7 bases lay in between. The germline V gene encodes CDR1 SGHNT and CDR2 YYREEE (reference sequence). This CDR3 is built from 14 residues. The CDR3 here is CASSLEGGSYEQYF. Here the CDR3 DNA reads TGTGCCAGCAGCTTGGAGGGGGGCTCCTACGAGCAGTACTTC. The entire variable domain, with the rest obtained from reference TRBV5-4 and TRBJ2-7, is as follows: ETGVTQSPTHLIKTRGQQVTLRCSSQSGHNTVSWYQQALGQGPQFIFQYYREEENGRGNFPPRFSGLQFPNYSSELNVNALELDDSALYLCASSLEGGSYEQYFGPGTRLTVT.

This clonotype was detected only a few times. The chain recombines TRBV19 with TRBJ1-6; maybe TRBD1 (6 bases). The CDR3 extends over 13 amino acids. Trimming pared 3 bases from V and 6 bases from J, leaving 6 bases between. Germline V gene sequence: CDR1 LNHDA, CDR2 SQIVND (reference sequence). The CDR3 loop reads CASSIRGNSPLHF. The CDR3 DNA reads TGTGCCAGTAGTATCAGGGGTAATTCACCCCTCCACTTT.

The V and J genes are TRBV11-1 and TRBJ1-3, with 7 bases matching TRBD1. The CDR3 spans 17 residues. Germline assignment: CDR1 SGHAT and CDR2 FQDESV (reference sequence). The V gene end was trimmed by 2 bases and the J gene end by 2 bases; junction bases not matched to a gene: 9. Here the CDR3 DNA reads TGTGCCAGCAGCTTATGGACAGGACAAGCGGCTGGAAACACCATATATTTT. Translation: CASSLWTGQAAGNTIYF.

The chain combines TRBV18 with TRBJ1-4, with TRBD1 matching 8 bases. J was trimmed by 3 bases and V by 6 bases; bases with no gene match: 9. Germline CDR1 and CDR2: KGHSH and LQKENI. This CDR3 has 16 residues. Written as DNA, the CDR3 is TGTGCCAGCTCGTCCAAAGGACAGGGCCCTAATGAAAAACTGTTTTTT. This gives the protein CASSSKGQGPNEKLFF.

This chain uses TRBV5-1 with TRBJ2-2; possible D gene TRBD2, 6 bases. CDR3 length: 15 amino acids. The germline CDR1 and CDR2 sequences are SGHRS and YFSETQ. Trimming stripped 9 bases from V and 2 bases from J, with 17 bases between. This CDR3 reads CATRRGRDNTGELFF. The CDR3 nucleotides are TGCGCCACTAGACGTGGGCGGGACAACACCGGGGAGCTGTTTTTT.

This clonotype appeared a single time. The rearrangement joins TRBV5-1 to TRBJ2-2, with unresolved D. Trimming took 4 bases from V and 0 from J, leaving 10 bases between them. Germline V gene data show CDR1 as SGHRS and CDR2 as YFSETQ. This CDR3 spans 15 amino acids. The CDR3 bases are TGCGCCAGCAGCCCTCAGGCCTCGAACACCGGGGAGCTGTTTTTT. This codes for CASSPQASNTGELFF.

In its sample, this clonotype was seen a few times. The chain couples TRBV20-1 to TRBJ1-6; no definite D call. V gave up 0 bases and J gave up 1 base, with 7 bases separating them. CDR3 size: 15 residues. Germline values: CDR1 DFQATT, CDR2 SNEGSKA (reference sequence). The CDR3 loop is CSAREGGSYNSPLHF. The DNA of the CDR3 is TGCAGTGCTAGAGAAGGTGGATCCTATAATTCACCCCTCCACTTT.

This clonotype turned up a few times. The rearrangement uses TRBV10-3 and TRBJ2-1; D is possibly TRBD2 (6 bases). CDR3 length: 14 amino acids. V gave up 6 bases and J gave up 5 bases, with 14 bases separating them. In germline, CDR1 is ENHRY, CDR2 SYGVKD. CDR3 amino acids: CAIRTGLLDNEQFF. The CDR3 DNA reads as TGTGCCATCAGGACGGGACTGCTTGACAATGAGCAGTTCTTC.

As DNA, the CDR3 is TGTGCCTGGACGACAGGGACTAACTCTGGAAACACCATATATTTT. Translation gives CAWTTGTNSGNTIYF. The chain uses TRBV30 and TRBJ1-3; 7 bases fit TRBD1. Germline assignment: CDR1 GTSNPN and CDR2 SVGIG (reference sequence). CDR3 size: 15 residues. Trimming removed 4 bases from V and 0 bases from J; junction bases left unmatched: 6.

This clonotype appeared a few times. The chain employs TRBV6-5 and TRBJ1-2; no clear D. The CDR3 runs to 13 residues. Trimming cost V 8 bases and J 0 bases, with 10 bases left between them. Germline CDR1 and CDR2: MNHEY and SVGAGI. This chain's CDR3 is CASAREANYGYTF. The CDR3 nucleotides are TGTGCCAGCGCGAGGGAAGCTAACTATGGCTACACCTTC.

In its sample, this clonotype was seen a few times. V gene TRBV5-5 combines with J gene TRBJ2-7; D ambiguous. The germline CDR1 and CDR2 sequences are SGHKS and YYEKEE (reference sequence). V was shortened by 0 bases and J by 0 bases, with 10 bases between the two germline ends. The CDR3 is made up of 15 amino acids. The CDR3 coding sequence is TGTGCCAGCAGCTTGGGTCCATCTAGCTCCTACGAGCAGTACTTC. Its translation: CASSLGPSSSYEQYF.

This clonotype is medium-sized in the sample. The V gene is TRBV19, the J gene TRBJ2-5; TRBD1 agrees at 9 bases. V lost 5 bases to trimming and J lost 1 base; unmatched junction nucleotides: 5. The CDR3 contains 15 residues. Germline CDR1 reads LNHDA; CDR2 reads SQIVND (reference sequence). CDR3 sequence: CASSRTGVTQETQYF. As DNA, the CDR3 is TGTGCCAGTAGTCGGACAGGGGTGACCCAAGAGACCCAGTACTTC.

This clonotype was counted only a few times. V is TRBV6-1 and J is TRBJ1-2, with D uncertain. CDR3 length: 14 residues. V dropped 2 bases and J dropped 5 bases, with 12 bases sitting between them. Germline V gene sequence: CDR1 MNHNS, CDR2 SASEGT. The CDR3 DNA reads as TGTGCCAGCAGTGAATCCGGCGCCCAATATGGCTACACCTTC. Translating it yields CASSESGAQYGYTF.

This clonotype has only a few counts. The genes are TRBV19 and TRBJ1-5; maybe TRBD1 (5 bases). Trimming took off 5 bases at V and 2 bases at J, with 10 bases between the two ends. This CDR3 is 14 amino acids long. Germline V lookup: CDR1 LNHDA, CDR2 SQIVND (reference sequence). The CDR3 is CASSPGMRNQPQHF. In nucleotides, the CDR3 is TGTGCCAGTAGTCCAGGGATGCGCAATCAGCCCCAGCATTTT.

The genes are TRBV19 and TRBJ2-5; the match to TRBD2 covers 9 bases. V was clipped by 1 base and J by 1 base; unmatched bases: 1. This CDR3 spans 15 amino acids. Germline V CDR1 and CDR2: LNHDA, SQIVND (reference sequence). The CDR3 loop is CASSIGGGGQETQYF. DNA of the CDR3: TGTGCCAGTAGTATAGGCGGGGGGGGCCAAGAGACCCAGTACTTC.

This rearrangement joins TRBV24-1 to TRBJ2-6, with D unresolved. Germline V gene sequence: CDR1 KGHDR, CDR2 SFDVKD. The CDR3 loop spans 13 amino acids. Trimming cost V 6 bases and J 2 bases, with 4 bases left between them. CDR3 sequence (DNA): TGTGCCACCAGTCAGGCTGGGGCCAACGTCCTGACTTTC. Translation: CATSQAGANVLTF.